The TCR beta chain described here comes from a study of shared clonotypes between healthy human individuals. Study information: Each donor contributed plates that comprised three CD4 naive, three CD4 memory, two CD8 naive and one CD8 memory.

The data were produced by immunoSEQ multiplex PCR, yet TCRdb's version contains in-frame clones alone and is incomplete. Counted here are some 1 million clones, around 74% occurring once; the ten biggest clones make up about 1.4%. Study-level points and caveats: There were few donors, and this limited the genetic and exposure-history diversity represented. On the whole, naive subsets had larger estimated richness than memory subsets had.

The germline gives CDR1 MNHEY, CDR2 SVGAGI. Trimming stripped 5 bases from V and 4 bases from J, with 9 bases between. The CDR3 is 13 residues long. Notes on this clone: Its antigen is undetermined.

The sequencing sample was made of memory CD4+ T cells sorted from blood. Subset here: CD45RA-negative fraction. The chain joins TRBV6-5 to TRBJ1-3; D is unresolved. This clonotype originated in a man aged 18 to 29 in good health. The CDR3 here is CASSPPRGNTIYF. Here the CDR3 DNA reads TGTGCCAGCAGTCCCCCCAGAGGAAACACCATATATTTT.